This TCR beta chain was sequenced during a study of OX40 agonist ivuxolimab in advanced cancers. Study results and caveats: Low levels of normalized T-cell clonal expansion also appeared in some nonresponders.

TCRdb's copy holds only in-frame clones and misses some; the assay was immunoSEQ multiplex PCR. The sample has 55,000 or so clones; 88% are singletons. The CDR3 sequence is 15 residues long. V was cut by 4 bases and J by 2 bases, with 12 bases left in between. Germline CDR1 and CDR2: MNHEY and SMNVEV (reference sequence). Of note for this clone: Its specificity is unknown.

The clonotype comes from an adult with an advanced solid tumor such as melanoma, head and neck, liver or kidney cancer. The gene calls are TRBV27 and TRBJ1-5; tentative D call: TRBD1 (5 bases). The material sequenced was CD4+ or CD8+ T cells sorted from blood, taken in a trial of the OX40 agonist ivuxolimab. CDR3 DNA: TGTGCCAGCAGTTCGGGGGAGCGGGGCAATCAGCCCCAGCATTTT. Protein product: CASSSGERGNQPQHF.